Listed below are T cell receptor beta chains from one sample, sequenced in a study of T cell responses to AZD1222 COVID-19 vaccine. Some clones are missing from TCRdb's copy, which holds only in-frame ones; the method was immunoSEQ multiplex PCR. The sample lists about 110,000 clones; roughly nine tenths were seen once. The source material was peripheral blood, sampled 28 days after the second AZD1222 dose. The origin of the receptors is an adult who received the AZD1222 COVID-19 vaccine. Both conserved end residues are part of each CDR3. D genes are given only for firm matches. Size tells how often a clone was seen (once, few, many) or the class of an expanded clone, and some rows leave it out.

d_call j_call cdr3_length v_call clone_size cdr3_aa cdr3_nt
. TRBJ2-7 16 TRBV28 . CASSSPLSIGSYEQYF TGTGCCAGCAGTTCCCCCCTATCGATCGGCTCCTACGAGCAGTACTTC
. TRBJ2-2 13 TRBV24-1 . CATSAPVTGELFF TGTGCCACCAGTGCCCCCGTAACCGGGGAGCTGTTTTTT
. TRBJ2-3 13 TRBV5-1 . CASSFTRTDTQYF TGCGCCAGCAGCTTTACTAGGACAGATACGCAGTATTTT
. TRBJ2-3 14 TRBV5-1 once CASSLVRQTDTQYF TGCGCCAGCAGCTTGGTGCGGCAAACAGATACGCAGTATTTT
. TRBJ1-5 13 TRBV9 . CASSPGPNQPQHF TGTGCCAGCAGCCCGGGCCCTAATCAGCCCCAGCATTTT
TRBD2 TRBJ2-3 15 TRBV7-2 . CASRKREGREDTQYF TGTGCCAGCAGAAAGCGGGAGGGCCGGGAAGATACGCAGTATTTT
TRBD1 TRBJ1-3 17 TRBV4-2 . CASSQDLGNRGGNTIYF TGTGCCAGCAGCCAAGATTTGGGGAACAGGGGTGGAAACACCATATATTTT
TRBD2 TRBJ2-5 14 TRBV3-1/TRBV3-2 . CASGTRGHQETQYF TGTGCCAGCGGGACTAGGGGTCATCAAGAGACCCAGTACTTC
. TRBJ1-1 15 TRBV18 . CASSPPQGVVTEAFF TGTGCCAGCTCACCACCACAAGGGGTGGTTACTGAAGCTTTCTTT
. TRBJ2-7 15 TRBV10-3 once CAISALGGEAGEQYF TGTGCCATCAGTGCCCTAGGAGGGGAGGCGGGCGAGCAGTACTTC
TRBD2 TRBJ2-7 15 TRBV2 . CASTAGGPDYNEQYF TGTGCCAGCACCGCGGGGGGCCCTGATTACAACGAGCAGTACTTC
TRBD1 TRBJ1-4 17 TRBV7-2 . CASSSAGTGSTNEKLFF TGTGCCAGCAGCAGCGCCGGGACAGGGTCAACTAATGAAAAACTGTTTTTT
. TRBJ1-1 12 TRBV19 once CASSIGVTEAFF TGTGCCAGTAGTATTGGGGTCACTGAAGCTTTCTTT
TRBD1 TRBJ2-3 14 TRBV20-1 . CSASIQGATDTQYF TGCAGTGCTAGTATTCAGGGGGCAACAGATACGCAGTATTTT
. TRBJ1-5 15 TRBV7-2 . CASSLSQGYNQPQHF TGTGCCAGCAGCTTGTCACAGGGATACAATCAGCCCCAGCATTTT